Presented here are 16 T cell receptor beta chains from one specimen sequenced in a study of CD8+ T cells in alopecia areata. Treatment described: oral pan-JAK inhibitor, 5-10 mg twice daily. cDNA serving as the sequencing template came from extracted, reverse transcribed RNA. Sequenced by immunoSEQ multiplex PCR; TCRdb stores in-frame clones only, minus some. The table has about 180,000 clones, approximately 59% seen once. The source material was CD4+ T cells sorted from blood, sampled between weeks 55 and 65, from a patient treated with tofacitinib. These receptors were collected from a human donor with alopecia areata.

This chain connects TRBV11-2 to TRBJ1-1; D is unresolved. This CDR3 has 12 residues. Germline V CDR1 and CDR2: SGHAT, FQNNGV. V was pared by 5 bases and J by 5 bases, with 9 bases between. Written as DNA, the CDR3 is TGTGCCAGCAGCATTAGGGCAACTGAAGCTTTCTTT. As protein: CASSIRATEAFF.

This sequence joins TRBV19 and TRBJ1-5; the match to TRBD1 covers 9 bases. CDR3 length: 15 amino acids. CDR1 and CDR2 (germline): LNHDA, SQIVND (reference sequence). Unmatched junction bases numbered 3, after V lost 4 bases and J lost 2 bases. Here the CDR3 DNA reads TGTGCCAGTAGTACAGGGACAGGGCGCAATCAGCCCCAGCATTTT. Its protein is CASSTGTGRNQPQHF.

The table lists this clone with a few counts. V gene TRBV7-9 combines with J gene TRBJ2-1, with 9 positions matching TRBD1. The CDR3 length is 15 residues. V shed 5 bases, J shed 1 base, and the junction held 3 bases outside the gene matches. The germline V gene has CDR1 SEHNR and CDR2 FQNEAQ (reference sequence). In DNA, the CDR3 is TGTGCCAGCAGCCCCGACAGGGGGTCCTACAATGAGCAGTTCTTC. This translates into CASSPDRGSYNEQFF.

The genes are TRBV9 and TRBJ2-7; either TRBD1 or TRBD2 may supply D (6 bases each). CDR3 length equals 14 residues. Trimming cost V 0 bases and J 7 bases, with 14 bases left between them. Germline V gene lookup returns CDR1 SGDLS and CDR2 YYNGEE. The CDR3 loop reads CASSVGRGPGEQYF. For the CDR3, the DNA is TGTGCCAGCAGCGTAGGTCGGGGGCCCGGGGAGCAGTACTTC.

J is TRBJ1-1 and V is TRBV7-9, with 8 bases aligning to TRBD1. The CDR3 contains 15 residues. Germline V gene data show CDR1 as SEHNR and CDR2 as FQNEAQ (reference sequence). V shed 5 bases and J 1 base; nucleotides not matched to a gene: 6. CDR3 amino acids: CASSRTGGSNTEAFF. In DNA, the CDR3 is TGTGCCAGCAGCCGTACAGGGGGGTCGAACACTGAAGCTTTCTTT.

In DNA, the CDR3 is TGTGCCAGCAGTTCCCCCGGACGTACCTACGAGCAGTACTTC. The encoded protein is CASSSPGRTYEQYF. This chain uses TRBV27 with TRBJ2-7; D gene uncertain. V was pared by 4 bases and J by 2 bases, with 12 bases between. CDR3 length equals 14 residues. The germline CDR1 and CDR2 sequences are MNHEY and SMNVEV (reference sequence).

This clone showed up just once. This chain links TRBV20-1 with TRBJ1-2; a weak D match, TRBD1 (5 bases). Per germline, CDR1 DFQATT and CDR2 SNEGSKA (reference sequence). With 0 bases removed from V and 13 bases from J, the gap between germline ends came to 9 bases. The CDR3 has 10 residues. CDR3 sequence reads: CSARDLGLTF. DNA of the CDR3: TGCAGTGCTAGAGATCTGGGGCTCACCTTC.

This chain joins TRBV19 and TRBJ1-6, with D perhaps matching TRBD1 (6 bases). V lost 6 bases, J lost 7 bases, and 13 bases lay in between. The CDR3 is 14 residues long. Germline CDR1 and CDR2: LNHDA and SQIVND (reference sequence). The CDR3 loop is CASSRQAANSPLHF. In DNA form, the CDR3 reads TGTGCCAGTAGCCGACAGGCCGCGAATTCACCCCTCCACTTT.

The chain carries TRBV5-6 and TRBJ2-1; unclear D gene. CDR3 size: 16 residues. Germline V CDR1 and CDR2: SGHDT, YYEEEE. Trimming removed 0 bases from V and 0 bases from J, with 10 bases in between. In DNA form, the CDR3 reads TGTGCCAGCAGCTTGGCACTCTCCCCCTCCTACAATGAGCAGTTCTTC. Protein: CASSLALSPSYNEQFF.

This chain joins TRBV7-9 and TRBJ1-2; TRBD1 aligns across 9 bases. The CDR3 totals 18 residues. The junction had 15 bases not matched to a gene; V was cut back by 4 bases and J by 3 bases. From germline, CDR1 is SEHNR and CDR2 FQNEAQ (reference sequence). CDR3 in amino acids: CASSSRDRDELGDYGYTF. Written as DNA, the CDR3 is TGTGCCAGCAGCTCCCGGGACAGGGACGAGCTGGGGGACTATGGCTACACCTTC.

This clone was seen more than once but under ten times. The genes are TRBV10-2 and TRBJ2-3; the D is unclear. Germline V lookup: CDR1 WSHSY, CDR2 SAAADI. The CDR3 has 10 residues. The V and J ends lost 4 bases and 11 bases respectively, with 7 bases between them. The CDR3 loop reads CASSASGQYF. In DNA, the CDR3 is TGCGCCAGCAGTGCGTCGGGGCAGTATTTT.

This chain uses TRBV23-1 with TRBJ1-4; D may be TRBD1 (5 bases). TRBV23-1 is an open reading frame, and its role is uncertain. The CDR3 is 15 residues long. With 5 bases removed from V and 8 bases from J, the gap between germline ends came to 18 bases. DNA for the CDR3: TGCGCCAGCAGTGTAACAGGCCCTATAAACGAAAAACTGTTTTTT. Protein product: CASSVTGPINEKLFF.

V usage is TRBV27 and J usage is TRBJ1-4, with D perhaps TRBD1 (5 bases). Germline CDR1 reads MNHEY; CDR2 reads SMNVEV (reference sequence). V was shortened by 7 bases and J by 4 bases, with 10 bases between the two germline ends. The CDR3 totals 13 residues. In DNA form, the CDR3 reads TGTGCCAGCAAGACAGTAATTAATGAAAAACTGTTTTTT. Translated: CASKTVINEKLFF.

CDR3 in amino acids: CASSPHAGGNIQYF. For the CDR3, the DNA is TGTGCCAGCAGCCCCCACGCGGGAGGAAACATTCAGTACTTC. The chain combines TRBV5-6 with TRBJ2-4; 8 bases match TRBD2. Germline trimming cut 4 bases from V and 6 bases from J; bases unmatched to any gene: 6. This CDR3 comprises 14 residues. Germline V lookup: CDR1 SGHDT, CDR2 YYEEEE.

This rearrangement joins TRBV23-1 to TRBJ1-2; 7 bases match TRBD1. TRBV23-1 is an open reading frame whose function is uncertain. The CDR3 runs 17 residues. V shed 0 bases, J shed 8 bases, and the junction held 15 bases outside the gene matches. CDR3 region: CASSQSTAADRWYGYTF. The CDR3 nucleotides are TGCGCCAGCAGTCAATCAACGGCTGCGGACAGGTGGTACGGCTACACCTTC.

This clone was detected only a few times. The genes are TRBV5-1 and TRBJ1-5; tentatively, D is TRBD1 (6 bases). Germline-derived CDR1 and CDR2 are SGHRS and YFSETQ. The CDR3 contains 15 residues. V was pared by 4 bases and J by 4 bases, with 15 bases between. As DNA, the CDR3 is TGCGCCAGCAGCCGGACGGCAGGGGAGAATCAGCCCCAGCATTTT. Translating gives CASSRTAGENQPQHF.